The rows below give T cell receptor beta chains drawn from one sample of a study of blood T cell repertoires in COVID-19. Assay used: immunoSEQ multiplex PCR; TCRdb lists only in-frame clones, some missing. The repertoire holds about 110,000 clones, with approximately 70% as singletons. Sample: peripheral blood. The receptors stem from a woman in her forties with acute or convalescent COVID-19. Both conserved end residues are part of each CDR3. Each record gives: J gene, V gene, clone size, D gene, CDR3 DNA, CDR3 protein. A D gene is named only where the DNA matches it firmly. Some rows mark clone size as missing; the rest say once, few, many or name a class of expanded clone.

TRBJ2-6 TRBV28 - TRBD1 TGTGCCAGCAGTTTACCAGGGGGCGCTGGGGCCAACGTCCTGACTTTC CASSLPGGAGANVLTF
TRBJ2-7 TRBV11-2 - - TGTGCCAGCAGCTTACTTCCCAGGACTCTTGCTTACGAGCAGTACTTC CASSLLPRTLAYEQYF
TRBJ1-1 TRBV14 - - TGTGCCAGCAGCCCCCTAATGAACACTGAAGCTTTCTTT CASSPLMNTEAFF
TRBJ1-1 TRBV28 - TRBD1 TGTGCCAGCAGTCCCCCGGGACAGGGGGGGAGGACTGAAGCTTTCTTT CASSPPGQGGRTEAFF
TRBJ2-7 TRBV14 - - TGTGCCAGCAGCCAAGTAGGGGGGGGCTACGAGCAGTACTTC CASSQVGGGYEQYF
TRBJ1-2 TRBV12-3/TRBV12-4 - - TGTGCCAGCAGCCCCACAGGCCTTTATGGCTACACCTTC CASSPTGLYGYTF
TRBJ1-5 TRBV9 - - TGTGCCAGCAGCTCTGGGTCTTCCAGGGCCGATCAGCCCCAGCATTTT CASSSGSSRADQPQHF
TRBJ2-3 TRBV7-9 - - TGTGCCAGCAGCTCGGAGGGAGATACGCAGTATTTT CASSSEGDTQYF
TRBJ2-6 TRBV20-1 - TRBD1 TGCAGTGCTAGTGTCGGACAGGGGAACGCTGGGGCCAACGTCCTGACTTTC CSASVGQGNAGANVLTF
TRBJ1-5 TRBV19 few - TGTGCCAGTAGTTCAGGGGTAGCCGGGCAGCCCCAGCATTTT CASSSGVAGQPQHF
TRBJ1-1 TRBV2 - TRBD1 TGTGCCAGCAACGGAGACAGGGGGGCTGAAGCTTTCTTT CASNGDRGAEAFF
TRBJ2-5 TRBV10-2 once - TGCGCCAGCAGGGGAACTAGCCGCCCGGGAGAGACCCAGTACTTC CASRGTSRPGETQYF
TRBJ2-5 TRBV24-1 - - TGTGCCACCAGTATTTCGGAGACCCAGTACTTC CATSISETQYF
TRBJ1-3 TRBV5-1 - TRBD1 TGCGCCAGCAGCCCAGACAGGGACTCTGGAAACACCATATATTTT CASSPDRDSGNTIYF
TRBJ1-5 TRBV4-3 - - TGCGCCAGCAGCCAAGACAGAGGGAATCAGCCCCAGCATTTT CASSQDRGNQPQHF
TRBJ1-1 TRBV19 - TRBD1 TGTGCCAGTAGTAACAACAGGGGGGGCAACACTGAAGCTTTCTTT CASSNNRGGNTEAFF
TRBJ1-2 TRBV18 once - TGTGCCAGCTCACCCGGAGCGGCAAACAACTATGGCTACACCTTC CASSPGAANNYGYTF
TRBJ1-5 TRBV5-6 - - TGTGCCAGCAGCTTGGGAGGGTTTAGCAATCAGCCCCAGCATTTT CASSLGGFSNQPQHF
TRBJ2-3 TRBV4-2 - TRBD2 TGTGCCAGCAGCCAAGAAGGCCTAGCGGGGGTAGGGGATACGCAGTATTTT CASSQEGLAGVGDTQYF
TRBJ2-7 TRBV7-9 few TRBD2 TGTGCCAGCAGCCCGACAGCGGGGGCTCACGAGCAGTACTTC CASSPTAGAHEQYF
TRBJ1-1 TRBV6-6 few - TGTGCCAGCAGTTTAGGGGCGCACACTGAAGCTTTCTTT CASSLGAHTEAFF
TRBJ1-5 TRBV27 - - TGTGCCAGCAGTTTCACAGGTGGGGATCAGCCCCAGCATTTT CASSFTGGDQPQHF
TRBJ2-3 TRBV11-3 - - TGTGCCAGCAGCGCACAGGGTCTGGAGACAGATACGCAGTATTTT CASSAQGLETDTQYF
TRBJ1-1 TRBV5-1 - - TGCGCCCGCAGCTGGGCCGCGGGGGGGAACACTGAAGCTTTCTTT CARSWAAGGNTEAFF
TRBJ2-5 TRBV18 - TRBD2 TGTGCCAGCTCACAACTAGCGGGGGGCCTCCAAGAGACCCAGTACTTC CASSQLAGGLQETQYF
TRBJ2-5 TRBV10-3 - TRBD1 TGTGCCATCAGTGAGGCGACAGGGGAAGGTGAGGAGACCCAGTACTTC CAISEATGEGEETQYF
TRBJ2-7 TRBV5-6 - - TGTGCCAGCAGCCCGACTGGGTTTTACGAGCAGTACTTC CASSPTGFYEQYF
TRBJ1-2 TRBV5-4 - TRBD1 TGTGCCAGCAGCTTACAGGGGGTGCCTTATGGCTACACCTTC CASSLQGVPYGYTF